What follows describes a single T cell receptor beta chain. Antigen: not known. The data were taken from a study of CD8 T cells in ankylosing spondylitis. One entry per CDR3 protein, called by TCRdb with MiXCR from the 5' RACE reads. The sample lists about 540,000 distinct CDR3 sequences; about 13% were seen once. Study outcomes and limitations: Ankylosing spondylitis blood appeared to carry a characteristic TCR beta motif of roughly eight highly homologous variants. Certain motif variants had earlier appeared in reactive arthritis synovial fluid and blood.

Germline trimming cut 4 bases from V and 5 bases from J; bases unmatched to any gene: 13. From germline, CDR1 is SGHDT and CDR2 YYEEEE. CDR3 size: 16 residues. This receptor was taken from a male donor with ankylosing spondylitis. Sequencing was done on a sample of blood, either unsorted or a sorted T cell fraction (not recorded which). The genes are TRBV5-6 and TRBJ2-5; 8 positions agree with TRBD2. The CDR3 DNA follows: TGTGCCAGCAGCCACCAGAGTAGCGGGATCTGGGAGACCCAGTACTTC. This codes for CASSHQSSGIWETQYF. The complete variable domain, with remaining parts taken from reference TRBV5-6 and TRBJ2-5, reads DAGVTQSPTHLIKTRGQQVTLRCSPKSGHDTVSWYQQALGQGPQFIFQYYEEEERQRGNFPDRFSGHQFPNYSSELNVNALLLGDSALYLCASSHQSSGIWETQYFGPGTRLLVL.